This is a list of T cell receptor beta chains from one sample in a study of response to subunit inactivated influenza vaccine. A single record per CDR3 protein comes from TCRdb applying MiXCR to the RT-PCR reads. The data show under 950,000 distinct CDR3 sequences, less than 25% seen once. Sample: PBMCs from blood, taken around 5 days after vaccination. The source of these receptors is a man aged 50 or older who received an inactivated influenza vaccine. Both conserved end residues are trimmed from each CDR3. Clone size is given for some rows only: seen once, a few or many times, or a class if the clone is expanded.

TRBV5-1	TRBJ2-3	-	ASSLKQGQGYTQY
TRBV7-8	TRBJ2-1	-	ASSSGTSGPSQF
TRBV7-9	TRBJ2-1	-	ASNPFRASGRGNEQF
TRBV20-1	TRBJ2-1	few	SAMRLAVDNEQF
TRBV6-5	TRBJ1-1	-	ASRYPRGDTEAF
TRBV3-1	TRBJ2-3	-	ASSQFPSTDTQY
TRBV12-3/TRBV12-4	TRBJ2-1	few	ASSRSVNSYNEQF
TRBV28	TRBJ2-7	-	ASNPPGYEQY
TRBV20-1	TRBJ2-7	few	SAVTQTYREQY
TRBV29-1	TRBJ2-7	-	SVDRGYGEQY
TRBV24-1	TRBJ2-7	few	ATSSSADYSYEQY
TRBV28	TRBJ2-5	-	ASKETGRAQETQY
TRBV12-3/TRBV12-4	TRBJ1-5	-	ASSSGTGSRQPQH
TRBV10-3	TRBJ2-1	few	AISEASGKPIEQF
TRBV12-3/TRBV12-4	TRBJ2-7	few	ASSLWTKPYEQY
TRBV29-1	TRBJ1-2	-	SVVGPYHGDYGYT
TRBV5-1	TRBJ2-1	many	ASSLAWTGNDEQF
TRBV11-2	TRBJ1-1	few	ASTHPAGVTEAF
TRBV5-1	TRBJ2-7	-	ASSLRGTGNYEQY
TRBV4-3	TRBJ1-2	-	ASSPNAGVGDYT
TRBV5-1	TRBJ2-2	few	ASSLSRDRGTGELF
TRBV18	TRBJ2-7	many	ASSPRDSYEQY
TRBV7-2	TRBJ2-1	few	ASSLFLQYNEQF
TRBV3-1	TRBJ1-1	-	ASSQATATQAF
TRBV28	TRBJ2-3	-	ASSSPVGTQY
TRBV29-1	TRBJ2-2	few	SVDGISGRLTGELF
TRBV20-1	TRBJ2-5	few	SASLAAGGQETQY